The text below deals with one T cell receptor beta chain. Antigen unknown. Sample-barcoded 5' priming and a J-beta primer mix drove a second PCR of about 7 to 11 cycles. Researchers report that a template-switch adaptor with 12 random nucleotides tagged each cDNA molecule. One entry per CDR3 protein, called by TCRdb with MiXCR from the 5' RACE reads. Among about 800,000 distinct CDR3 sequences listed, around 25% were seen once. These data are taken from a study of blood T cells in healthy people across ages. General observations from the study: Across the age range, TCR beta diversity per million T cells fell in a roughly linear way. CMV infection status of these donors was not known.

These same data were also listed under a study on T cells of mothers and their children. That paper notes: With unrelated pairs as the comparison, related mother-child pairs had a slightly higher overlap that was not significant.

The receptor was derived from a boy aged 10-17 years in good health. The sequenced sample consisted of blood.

The CDR3 reads CASSLSYATYEQYF. The CDR3 DNA is TGTGCCAGCAGTTTATCGTACGCTACCTACGAGCAGTACTTC. This chain connects TRBV27 to TRBJ2-7; no definite D call. This CDR3 is built from 14 residues. Germline values: CDR1 MNHEY, CDR2 SMNVEV (reference sequence). With 0 bases removed from V and 2 bases from J, the gap between germline ends came to 8 bases.